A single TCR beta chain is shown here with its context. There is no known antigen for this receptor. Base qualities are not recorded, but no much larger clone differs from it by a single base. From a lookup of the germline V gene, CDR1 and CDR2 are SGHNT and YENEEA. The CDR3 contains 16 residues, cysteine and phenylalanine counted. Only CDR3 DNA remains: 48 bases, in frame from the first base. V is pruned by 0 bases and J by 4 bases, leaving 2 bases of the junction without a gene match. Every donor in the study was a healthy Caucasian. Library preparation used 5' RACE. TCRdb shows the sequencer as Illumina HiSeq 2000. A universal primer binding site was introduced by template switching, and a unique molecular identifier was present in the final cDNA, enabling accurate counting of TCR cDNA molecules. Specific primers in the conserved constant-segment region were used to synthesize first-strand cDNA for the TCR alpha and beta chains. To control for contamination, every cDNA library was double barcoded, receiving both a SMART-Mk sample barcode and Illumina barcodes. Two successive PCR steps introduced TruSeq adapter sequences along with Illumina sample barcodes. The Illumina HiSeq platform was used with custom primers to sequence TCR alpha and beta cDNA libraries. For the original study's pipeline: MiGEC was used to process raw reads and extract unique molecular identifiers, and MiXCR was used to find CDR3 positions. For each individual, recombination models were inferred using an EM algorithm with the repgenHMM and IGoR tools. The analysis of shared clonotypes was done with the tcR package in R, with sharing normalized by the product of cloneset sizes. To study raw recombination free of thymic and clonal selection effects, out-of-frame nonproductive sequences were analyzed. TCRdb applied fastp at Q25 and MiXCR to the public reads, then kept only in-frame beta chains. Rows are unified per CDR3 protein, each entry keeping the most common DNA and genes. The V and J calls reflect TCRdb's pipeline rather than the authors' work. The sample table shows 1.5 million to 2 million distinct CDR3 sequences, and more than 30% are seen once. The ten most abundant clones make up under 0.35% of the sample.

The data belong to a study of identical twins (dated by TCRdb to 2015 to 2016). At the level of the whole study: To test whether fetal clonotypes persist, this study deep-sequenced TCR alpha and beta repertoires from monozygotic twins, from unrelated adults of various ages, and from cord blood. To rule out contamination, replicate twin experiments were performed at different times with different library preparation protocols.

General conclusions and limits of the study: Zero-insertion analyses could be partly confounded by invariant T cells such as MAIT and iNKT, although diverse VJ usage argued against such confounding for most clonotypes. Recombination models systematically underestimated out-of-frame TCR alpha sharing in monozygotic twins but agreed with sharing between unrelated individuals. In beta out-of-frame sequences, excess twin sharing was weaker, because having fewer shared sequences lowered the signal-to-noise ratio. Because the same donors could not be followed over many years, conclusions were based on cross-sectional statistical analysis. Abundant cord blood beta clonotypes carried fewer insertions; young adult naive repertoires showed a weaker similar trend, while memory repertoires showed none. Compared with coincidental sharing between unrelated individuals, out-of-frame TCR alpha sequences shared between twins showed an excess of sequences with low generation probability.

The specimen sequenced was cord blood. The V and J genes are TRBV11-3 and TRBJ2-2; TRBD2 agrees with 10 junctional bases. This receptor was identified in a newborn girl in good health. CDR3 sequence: CASSLEGTSVTGELFF. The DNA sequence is TGTGCCAGCAGCTTAGAAGGGACTAGCGTCACCGGGGAGCTGTTTTTT.